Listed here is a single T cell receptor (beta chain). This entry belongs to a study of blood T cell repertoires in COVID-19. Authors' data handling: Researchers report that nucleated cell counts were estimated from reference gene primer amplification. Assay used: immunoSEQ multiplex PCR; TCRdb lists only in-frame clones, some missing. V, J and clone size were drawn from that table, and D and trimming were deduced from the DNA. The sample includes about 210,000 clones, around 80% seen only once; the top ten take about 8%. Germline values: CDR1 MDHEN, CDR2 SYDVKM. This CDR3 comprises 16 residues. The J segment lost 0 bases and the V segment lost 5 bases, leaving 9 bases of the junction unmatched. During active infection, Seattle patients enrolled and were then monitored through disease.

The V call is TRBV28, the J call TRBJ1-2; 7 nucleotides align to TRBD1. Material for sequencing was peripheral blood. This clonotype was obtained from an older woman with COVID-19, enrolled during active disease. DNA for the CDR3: TGTGCCAGCAGTATCCTCTTACAGGGGACTAACTATGGCTACACCTTC. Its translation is CASSILLQGTNYGYTF.